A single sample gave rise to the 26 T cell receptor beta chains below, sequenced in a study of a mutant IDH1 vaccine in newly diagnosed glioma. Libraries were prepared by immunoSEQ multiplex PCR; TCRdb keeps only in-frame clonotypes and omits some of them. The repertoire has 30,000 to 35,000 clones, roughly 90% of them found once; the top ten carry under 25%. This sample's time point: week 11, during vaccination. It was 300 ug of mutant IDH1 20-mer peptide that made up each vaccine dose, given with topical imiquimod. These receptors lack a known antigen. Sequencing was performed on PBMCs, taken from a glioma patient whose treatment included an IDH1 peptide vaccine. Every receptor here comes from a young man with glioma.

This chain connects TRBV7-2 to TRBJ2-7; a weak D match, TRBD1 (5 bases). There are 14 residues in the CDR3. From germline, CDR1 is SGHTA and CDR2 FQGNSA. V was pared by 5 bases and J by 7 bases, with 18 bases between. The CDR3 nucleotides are TGTGCCAGCAGCCAAAAAACAGGCGTCCAGGAGCAGTACTTC. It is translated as CASSQKTGVQEQYF. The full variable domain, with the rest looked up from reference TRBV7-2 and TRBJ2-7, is GAGVSQSPSNKVTEKGKDVELRCDPISGHTALYWYRQSLGQGLEFLIYFQGNSAPDKSGLPSDRFSAERTGGSVSTLTIQRTQQEDSAVYLCASSQKTGVQEQYFGPGTRLTVT.

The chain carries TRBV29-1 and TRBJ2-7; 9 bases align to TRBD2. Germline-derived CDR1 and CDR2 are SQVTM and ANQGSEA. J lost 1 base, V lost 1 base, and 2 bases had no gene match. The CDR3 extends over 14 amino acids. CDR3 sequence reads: CSVEGTSASYEQYF. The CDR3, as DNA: TGCAGCGTTGAAGGGACTAGCGCATCCTACGAGCAGTACTTC.

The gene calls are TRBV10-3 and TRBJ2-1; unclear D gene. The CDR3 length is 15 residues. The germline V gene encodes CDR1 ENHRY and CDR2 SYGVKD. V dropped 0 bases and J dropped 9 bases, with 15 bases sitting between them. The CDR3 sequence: CAISESVSGLPEQFF. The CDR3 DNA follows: TGTGCCATCAGTGAGTCGGTGTCCGGTCTCCCTGAGCAGTTCTTC.

This CDR3 is CASSQGFGQFF. The CDR3 DNA reads as TGCGCCAGCAGCCAGGGATTCGGGCAGTTCTTC. The V and J genes are TRBV4-3 and TRBJ2-1; D is undetermined. Germline values: CDR1 LGHNA, CDR2 YSLEER. Deletions cut 3 bases from V and 12 bases from J, with 9 bases between. There are 11 residues in the CDR3.

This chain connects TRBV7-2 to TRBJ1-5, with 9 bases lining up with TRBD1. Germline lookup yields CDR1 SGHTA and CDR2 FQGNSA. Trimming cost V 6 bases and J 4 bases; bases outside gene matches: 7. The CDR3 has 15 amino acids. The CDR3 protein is CASSPGQGGNQPQHF. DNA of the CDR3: TGTGCCAGCAGTCCGGGACAGGGAGGGAATCAGCCCCAGCATTTT.

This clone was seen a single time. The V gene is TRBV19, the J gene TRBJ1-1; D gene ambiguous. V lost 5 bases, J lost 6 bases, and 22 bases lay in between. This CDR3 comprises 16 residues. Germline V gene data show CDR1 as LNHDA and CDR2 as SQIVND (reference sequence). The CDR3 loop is CASSDGSGGAWAEAFF. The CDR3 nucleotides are TGTGCCAGTAGTGACGGGTCGGGAGGAGCCTGGGCTGAAGCTTTCTTT.

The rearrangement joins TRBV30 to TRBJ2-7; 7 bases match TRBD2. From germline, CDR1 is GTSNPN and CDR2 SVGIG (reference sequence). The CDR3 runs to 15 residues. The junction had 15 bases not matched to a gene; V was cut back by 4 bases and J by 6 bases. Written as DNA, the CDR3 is TGTGCCTGGACCCCTCGAGTGGGAGGGCCCAGCGAGCAGTACTTC. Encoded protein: CAWTPRVGGPSEQYF.

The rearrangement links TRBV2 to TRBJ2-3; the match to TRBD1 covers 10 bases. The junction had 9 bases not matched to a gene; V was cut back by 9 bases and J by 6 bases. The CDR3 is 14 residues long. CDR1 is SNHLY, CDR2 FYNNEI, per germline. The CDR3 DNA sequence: TGTGCCAGTCGGGGGACAGGGGCTGGGGATACGCAGTATTTT. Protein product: CASRGTGAGDTQYF.

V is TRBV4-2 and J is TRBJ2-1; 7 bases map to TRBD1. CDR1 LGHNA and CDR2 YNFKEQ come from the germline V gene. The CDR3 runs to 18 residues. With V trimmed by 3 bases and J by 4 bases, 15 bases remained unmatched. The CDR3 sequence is CASSHTPNRGEPYNEQFF. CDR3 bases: TGTGCCAGCAGCCATACACCTAACAGGGGCGAACCTTACAATGAGCAGTTCTTC.

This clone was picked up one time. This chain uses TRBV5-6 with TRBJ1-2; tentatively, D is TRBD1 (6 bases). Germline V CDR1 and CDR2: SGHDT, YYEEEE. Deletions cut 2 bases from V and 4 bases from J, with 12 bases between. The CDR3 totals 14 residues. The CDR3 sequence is CASSLWGPGYGYTF. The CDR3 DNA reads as TGTGCCAGCAGCTTATGGGGGCCTGGCTATGGCTACACCTTC.

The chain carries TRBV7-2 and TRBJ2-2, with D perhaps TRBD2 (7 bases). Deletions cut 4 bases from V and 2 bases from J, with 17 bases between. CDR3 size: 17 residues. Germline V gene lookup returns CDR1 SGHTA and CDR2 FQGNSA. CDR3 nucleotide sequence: TGTGCCAGCAGCTCTAGGGGGGGGCTAGCAAACACCGGGGAGCTGTTTTTT. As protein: CASSSRGGLANTGELFF.

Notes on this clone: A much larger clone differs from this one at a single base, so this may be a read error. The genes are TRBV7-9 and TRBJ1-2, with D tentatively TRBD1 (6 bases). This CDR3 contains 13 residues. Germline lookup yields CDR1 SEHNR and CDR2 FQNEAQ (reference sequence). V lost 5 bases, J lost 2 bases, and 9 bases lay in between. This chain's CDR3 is CASSRGQNYGYTF. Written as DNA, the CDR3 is TGTGCCAGCAGCCGCGGACAGAACTATGGCTACACCTTC. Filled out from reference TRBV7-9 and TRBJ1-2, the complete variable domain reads DTGVSQNPRHKITKRGQNVTFRCDPISEHNRLYWYRQTLGQGPEFLTYFQNEAQLEKSRLLSDRFSAERPKGSFSTLEIQRTEQGDSAMYLCASSRGQNYGYTFGSGTRLTVV.

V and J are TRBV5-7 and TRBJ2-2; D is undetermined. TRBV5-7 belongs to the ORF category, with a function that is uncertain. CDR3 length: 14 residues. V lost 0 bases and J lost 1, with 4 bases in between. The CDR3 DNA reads TGTGCCAGCAGCTTGGGGCAGAACACCGGGGAGCTGTTTTTT. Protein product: CASSLGQNTGELFF.

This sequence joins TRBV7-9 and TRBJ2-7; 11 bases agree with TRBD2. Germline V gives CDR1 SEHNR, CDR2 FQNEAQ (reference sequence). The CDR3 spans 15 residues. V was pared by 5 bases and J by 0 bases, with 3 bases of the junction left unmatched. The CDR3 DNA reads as TGTGCCAGCAGCCCAACTAGCGGGAGCTCCTACGAGCAGTACTTC. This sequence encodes CASSPTSGSSYEQYF.

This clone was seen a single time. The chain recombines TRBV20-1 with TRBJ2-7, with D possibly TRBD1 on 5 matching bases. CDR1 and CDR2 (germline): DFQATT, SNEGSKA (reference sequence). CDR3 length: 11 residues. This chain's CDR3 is CGSLQDDEQYF. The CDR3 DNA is TGCGGATCTTTACAGGACGACGAGCAGTACTTC.

CDR3 bases: TGTGCCAGCAGTTACTCGACAGGCTACGAGCAGTACTTC. Translating it yields CASSYSTGYEQYF. V is TRBV6-5 and J is TRBJ2-7, with D perhaps TRBD1 (6 bases). The V and J ends lost 0 bases and 3 bases respectively, with 6 bases between them. Per the germline V gene, CDR1 is MNHEY and CDR2 is SVGAGI. This CDR3 has 13 amino acids.

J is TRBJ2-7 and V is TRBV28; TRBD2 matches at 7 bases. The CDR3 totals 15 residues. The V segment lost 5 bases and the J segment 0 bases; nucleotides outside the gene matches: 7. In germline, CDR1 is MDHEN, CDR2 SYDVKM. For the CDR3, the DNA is TGTGCCAGCAGTCAGAGCGGGGTAAGCTCCTACGAGCAGTACTTC. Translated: CASSQSGVSSYEQYF. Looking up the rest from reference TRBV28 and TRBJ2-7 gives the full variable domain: DVKVTQSSRYLVKRTGEKVFLECVQDMDHENMFWYRQDPGLGLRLIYFSYDVKMKEKGDIPEGYSVSREKKERFSLILESASTNQTSMYLCASSQSGVSSYEQYFGPGTRLTVT.

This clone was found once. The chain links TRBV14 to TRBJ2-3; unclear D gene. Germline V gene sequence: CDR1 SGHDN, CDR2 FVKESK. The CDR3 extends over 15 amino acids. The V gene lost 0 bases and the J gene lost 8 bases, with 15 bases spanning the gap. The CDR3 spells CASSQDLGPTTTQYF. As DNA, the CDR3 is TGTGCCAGCAGCCAAGATCTTGGTCCGACAACTACGCAGTATTTT.

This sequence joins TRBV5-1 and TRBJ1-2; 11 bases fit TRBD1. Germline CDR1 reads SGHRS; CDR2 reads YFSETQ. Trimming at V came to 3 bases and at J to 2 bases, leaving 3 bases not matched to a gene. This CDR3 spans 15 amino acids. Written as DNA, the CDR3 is TGCGCCAGCAGCTCTCGGACAGGGGGCAACTATGGCTACACCTTC. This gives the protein CASSSRTGGNYGYTF.

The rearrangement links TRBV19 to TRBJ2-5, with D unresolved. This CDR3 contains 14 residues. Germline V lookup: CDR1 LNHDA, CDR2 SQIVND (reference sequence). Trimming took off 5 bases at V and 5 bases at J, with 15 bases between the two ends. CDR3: CASSSWTLAETQYF. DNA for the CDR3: TGTGCCAGTAGTTCGTGGACCCTGGCGGAGACCCAGTACTTC.

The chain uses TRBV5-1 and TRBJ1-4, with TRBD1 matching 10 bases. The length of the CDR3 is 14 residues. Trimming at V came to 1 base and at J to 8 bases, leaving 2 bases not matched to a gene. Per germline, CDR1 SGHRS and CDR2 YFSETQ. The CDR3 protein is CASSLRTGGEKLFF. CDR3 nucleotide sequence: TGCGCCAGCAGCTTGAGGACAGGGGGAGAAAAACTGTTTTTT.

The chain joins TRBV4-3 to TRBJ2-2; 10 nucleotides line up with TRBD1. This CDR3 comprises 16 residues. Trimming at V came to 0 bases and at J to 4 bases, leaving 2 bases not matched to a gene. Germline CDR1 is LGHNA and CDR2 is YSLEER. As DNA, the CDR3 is TGCGCCAGCAGCCAAGAAGGGACAGGGGTCACCGGGGAGCTGTTTTTT. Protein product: CASSQEGTGVTGELFF.

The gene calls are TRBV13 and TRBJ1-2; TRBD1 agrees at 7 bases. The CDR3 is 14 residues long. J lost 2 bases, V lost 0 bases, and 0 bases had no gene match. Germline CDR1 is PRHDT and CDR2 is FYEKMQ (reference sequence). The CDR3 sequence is CASSLGTGNYGYTF. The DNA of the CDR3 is TGTGCCAGCAGCTTAGGGACAGGGAACTATGGCTACACCTTC. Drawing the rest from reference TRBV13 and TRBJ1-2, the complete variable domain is AAGVIQSPRHLIKEKRETATLKCYPIPRHDTVYWYQQGPGQDPQFLISFYEKMQSDKGSIPDRFSAQQFSDYHSELNMSSLELGDSALYFCASSLGTGNYGYTFGSGTRLTVV.

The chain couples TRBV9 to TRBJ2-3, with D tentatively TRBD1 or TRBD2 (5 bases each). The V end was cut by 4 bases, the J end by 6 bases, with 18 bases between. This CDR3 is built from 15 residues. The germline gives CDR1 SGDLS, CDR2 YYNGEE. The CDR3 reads CASSPEGRPYDTQYF. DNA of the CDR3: TGTGCCAGCAGCCCTGAGGGGAGACCGTACGATACGCAGTATTTT.

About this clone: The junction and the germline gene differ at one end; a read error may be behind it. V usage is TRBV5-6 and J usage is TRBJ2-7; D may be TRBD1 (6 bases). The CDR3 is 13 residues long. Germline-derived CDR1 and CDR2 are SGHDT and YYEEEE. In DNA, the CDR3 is TGTGCCAGCAGCTTGGGCCAGGGGTACGGGCAGTACTTC. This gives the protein CASSLGQGYGQYF.

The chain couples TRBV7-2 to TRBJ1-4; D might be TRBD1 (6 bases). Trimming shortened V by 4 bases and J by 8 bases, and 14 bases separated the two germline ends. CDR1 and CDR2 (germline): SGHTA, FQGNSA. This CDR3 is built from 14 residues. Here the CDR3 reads CASSSGQPVEKLFF. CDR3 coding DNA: TGTGCCAGCAGCTCCGGACAGCCGGTGGAAAAACTGTTTTTT.